The sequence of this T cell receptor beta chain was determined in a study of a mutant IDH1 vaccine in newly diagnosed glioma. For the study at large: Onset of vaccination occurred 4-6 weeks following radiotherapy alone, or with temozolomide cycles.

The CDR3 is 16 residues long. V dropped 2 bases and J dropped 4; count of bases not matched to a gene: 9. Germline-derived CDR1 and CDR2 are MNHNS and SASEGT. Clones were sequenced by immunoSEQ multiplex PCR, and TCRdb holds only the in-frame ones, with some missing. The table lists about 94,000 clones, roughly 90% of them singletons. In regard to this clone: Its antigen is not known.

Stated time point: week 47, end of study. All doses held 300 ug of mutant IDH1 20-mer peptide, with topical imiquimod. This rearrangement joins TRBV6-1 to TRBJ2-5; 8 bases align to TRBD2. Source: PBMCs, taken from a glioma patient whose treatment included an IDH1 peptide vaccine. The clonotype was recovered from a woman between 45 and 60 years old with glioma. DNA for the CDR3: TGTGCCAGCAGTGAAATAGGGGCGGGAGGACGAGAGACCCAGTACTTC. This gives the protein CASSEIGAGGRETQYF.